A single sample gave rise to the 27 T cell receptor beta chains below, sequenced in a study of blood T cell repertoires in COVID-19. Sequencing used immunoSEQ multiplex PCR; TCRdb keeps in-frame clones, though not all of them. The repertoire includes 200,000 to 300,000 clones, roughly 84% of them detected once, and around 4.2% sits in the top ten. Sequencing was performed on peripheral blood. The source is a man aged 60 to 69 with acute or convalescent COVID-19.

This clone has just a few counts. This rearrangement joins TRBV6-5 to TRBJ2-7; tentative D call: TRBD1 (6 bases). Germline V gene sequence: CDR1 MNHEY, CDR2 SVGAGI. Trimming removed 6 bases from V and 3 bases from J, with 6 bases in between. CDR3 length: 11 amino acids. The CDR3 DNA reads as TGTGCCAGCAGAGGGGGCTACGAGCAGTACTTC. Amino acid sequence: CASRGGYEQYF.

CDR3 nucleotides: TGTGCCAGCAGTGACGAGCGAGTGAGCCCCGGGGAGCTGTTTTTT. Translated: CASSDERVSPGELFF. The genes are TRBV6-4 and TRBJ2-2, with unresolved D. Germline V gene sequence: CDR1 MRHNA, CDR2 SNTAGT. Trimming shortened V by 2 bases and J by 6 bases, and 13 bases separated the two germline ends. CDR3 length equals 15 residues.

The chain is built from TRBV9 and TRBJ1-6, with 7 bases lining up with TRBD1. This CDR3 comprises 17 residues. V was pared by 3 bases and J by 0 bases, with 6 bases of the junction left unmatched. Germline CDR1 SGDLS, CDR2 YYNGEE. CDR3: CASSATGDPSYNSPLHF. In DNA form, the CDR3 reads TGTGCCAGCAGCGCCACAGGGGACCCCTCCTATAATTCACCCCTCCACTTT.

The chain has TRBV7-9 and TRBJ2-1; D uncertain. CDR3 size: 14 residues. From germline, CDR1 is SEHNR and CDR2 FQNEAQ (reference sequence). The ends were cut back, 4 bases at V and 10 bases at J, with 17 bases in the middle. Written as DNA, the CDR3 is TGTGCCAGCAGCTCGAATTCAATCGGAGCGGAGCAGTTCTTC. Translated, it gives CASSSNSIGAEQFF.

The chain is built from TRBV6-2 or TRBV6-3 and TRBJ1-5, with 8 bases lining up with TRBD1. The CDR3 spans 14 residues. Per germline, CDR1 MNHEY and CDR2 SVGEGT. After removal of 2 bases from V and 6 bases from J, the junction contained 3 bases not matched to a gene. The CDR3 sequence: CASSYPGGGQPQHF. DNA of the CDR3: TGTGCCAGCAGTTACCCAGGGGGCGGTCAGCCCCAGCATTTT.

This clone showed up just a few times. CDR3 DNA sequence: TGTGCCAGCAGCCCCACGGGCAGGGTGAACACTGAAGCTTTCTTT. It yields the protein CASSPTGRVNTEAFF. The chain joins TRBV7-2 to TRBJ1-1, with D perhaps TRBD1 (5 bases). The CDR3 contains 15 residues. Germline V gene lookup returns CDR1 SGHTA and CDR2 FQGNSA. Trimming left V 5 bases short and J 0 bases short, with 13 bases between.

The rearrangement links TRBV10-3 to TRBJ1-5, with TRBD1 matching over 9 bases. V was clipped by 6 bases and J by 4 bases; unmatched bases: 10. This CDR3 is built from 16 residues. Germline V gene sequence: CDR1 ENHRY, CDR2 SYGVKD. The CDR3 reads CAIRESGTGQNQPQHF. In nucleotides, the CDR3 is TGTGCCATCAGGGAATCCGGGACAGGGCAAAATCAGCCCCAGCATTTT.

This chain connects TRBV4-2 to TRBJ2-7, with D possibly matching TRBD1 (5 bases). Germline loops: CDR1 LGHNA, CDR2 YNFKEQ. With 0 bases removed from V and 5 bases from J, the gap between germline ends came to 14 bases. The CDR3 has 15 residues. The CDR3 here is CASSQDKYRLDEQYF. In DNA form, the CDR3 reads TGTGCCAGCAGCCAAGATAAGTACAGGTTAGACGAGCAGTACTTC.

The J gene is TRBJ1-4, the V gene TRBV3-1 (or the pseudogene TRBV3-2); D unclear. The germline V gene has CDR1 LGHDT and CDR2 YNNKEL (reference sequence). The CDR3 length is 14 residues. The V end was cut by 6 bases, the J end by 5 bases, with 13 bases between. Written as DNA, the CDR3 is TGTGCCAGCAGGGCGAGGGCCATAAATGAAAAACTGTTTTTT. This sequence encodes CASRARAINEKLFF.

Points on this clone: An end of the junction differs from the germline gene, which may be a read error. The CDR3 nucleotides read TGTGCCACCGGAGGGTCCCGGGACCCGGCGGCCTTC. This sequence encodes CATGGSRDPAAF. The rearrangement links TRBV24-1 to TRBJ1-2, with D perhaps matching TRBD1 (5 bases). CDR3 length: 12 amino acids. The germline V gene encodes CDR1 KGHDR and CDR2 SFDVKD.

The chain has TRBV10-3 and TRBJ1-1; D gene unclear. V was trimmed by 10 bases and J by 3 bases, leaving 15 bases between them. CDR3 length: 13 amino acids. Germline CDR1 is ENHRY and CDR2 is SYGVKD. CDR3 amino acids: CATERGLDTEAFF. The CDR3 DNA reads TGTGCCACCGAGCGGGGTTTGGACACTGAAGCTTTCTTT.

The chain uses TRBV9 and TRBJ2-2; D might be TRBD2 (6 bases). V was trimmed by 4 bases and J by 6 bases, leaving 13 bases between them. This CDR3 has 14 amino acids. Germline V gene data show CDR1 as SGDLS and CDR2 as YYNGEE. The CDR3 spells CASSLRRDSGELFF. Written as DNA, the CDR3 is TGTGCCAGCAGCCTTCGAAGGGACTCCGGGGAGCTGTTTTTT.

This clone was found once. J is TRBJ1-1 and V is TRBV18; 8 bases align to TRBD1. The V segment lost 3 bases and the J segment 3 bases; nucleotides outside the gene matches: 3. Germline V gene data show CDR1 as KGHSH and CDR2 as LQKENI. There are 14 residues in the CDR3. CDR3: CASSPYRGDTEAFF. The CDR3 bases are TGTGCCAGCTCACCGTACAGGGGGGACACTGAAGCTTTCTTT.

CDR3 region: CASSMVRVGGYTF. The CDR3 bases are TGTGCCAGTAGTATGGTTCGGGTCGGTGGCTACACCTTC. The chain couples TRBV19 to TRBJ1-2; D is undetermined. Deletions cut 3 bases from V and 7 bases from J, with 12 bases between. The CDR3 totals 13 residues. The germline CDR1 and CDR2 sequences are LNHDA and SQIVND (reference sequence).

The CDR3: CASSQGGTSGILSYEQYF. CDR3 coding DNA: TGCGCCAGCAGCCAAGGGGGGACTAGCGGGATCCTCTCCTACGAGCAGTACTTC. The chain joins TRBV4-1 to TRBJ2-7; 13 positions agree with TRBD2. Looked up from germline, CDR1 is MGHRA and CDR2 is YSYEKL. The CDR3 has 18 amino acids. J was trimmed by 0 bases and V by 1 base; bases with no gene match: 6.

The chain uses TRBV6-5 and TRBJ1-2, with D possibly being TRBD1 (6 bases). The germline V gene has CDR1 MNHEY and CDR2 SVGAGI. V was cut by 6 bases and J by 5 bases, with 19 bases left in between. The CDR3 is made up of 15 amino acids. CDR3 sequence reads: CASRHALQGFYGYTF. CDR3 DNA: TGTGCCAGCAGACACGCATTACAGGGATTTTATGGCTACACCTTC.

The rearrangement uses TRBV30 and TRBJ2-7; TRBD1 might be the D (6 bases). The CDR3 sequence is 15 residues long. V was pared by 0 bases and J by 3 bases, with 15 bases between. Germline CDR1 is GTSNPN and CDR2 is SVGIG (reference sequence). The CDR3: CAWSVRGIRIYEQYF. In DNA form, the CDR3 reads TGTGCCTGGAGTGTTAGGGGGATTCGAATCTACGAGCAGTACTTC.

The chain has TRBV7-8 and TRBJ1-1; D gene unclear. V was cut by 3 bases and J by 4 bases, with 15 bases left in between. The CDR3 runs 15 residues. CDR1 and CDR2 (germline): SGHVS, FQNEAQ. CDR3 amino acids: CASSFGRTGSTEAFF. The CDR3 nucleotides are TGTGCCAGCAGCTTCGGTCGCACCGGGAGCACTGAAGCTTTCTTT. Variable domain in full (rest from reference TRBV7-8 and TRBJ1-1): GAGVSQSPRYKVAKRGQDVALRCDPISGHVSLFWYQQALGQGPEFLTYFQNEAQLDKSGLPSDRFFAERPEGSVSTLKIQRTQQEDSAVYLCASSFGRTGSTEAFFGQGTRLTVV.

The CDR3 DNA reads TGTGCCAGCAGTTCAAACACAGGCTATGGCTACACCTTC. It codes for CASSSNTGYGYTF. The chain is built from TRBV28 and TRBJ1-2, with D perhaps TRBD1 (5 bases). The CDR3 loop spans 13 amino acids. The germline V gene has CDR1 MDHEN and CDR2 SYDVKM. Trimming removed 4 bases from V and 4 bases from J, with 10 bases in between.

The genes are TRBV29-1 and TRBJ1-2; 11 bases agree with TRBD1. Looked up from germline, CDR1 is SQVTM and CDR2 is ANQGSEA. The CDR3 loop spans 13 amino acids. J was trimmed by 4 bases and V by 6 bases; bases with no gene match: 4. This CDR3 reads CSVRTGGGYGYTF. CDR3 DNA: TGCAGCGTCCGGACAGGGGGCGGCTATGGCTACACCTTC.

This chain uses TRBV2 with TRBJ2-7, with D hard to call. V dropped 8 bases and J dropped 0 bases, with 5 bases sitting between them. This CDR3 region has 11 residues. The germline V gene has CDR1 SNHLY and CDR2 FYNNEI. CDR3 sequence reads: CASGISYEQYF. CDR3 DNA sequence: TGTGCCAGCGGCATCTCCTACGAGCAGTACTTC.

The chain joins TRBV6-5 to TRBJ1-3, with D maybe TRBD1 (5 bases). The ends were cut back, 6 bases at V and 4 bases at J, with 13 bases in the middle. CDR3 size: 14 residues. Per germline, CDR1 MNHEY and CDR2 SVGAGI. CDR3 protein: CASRSPTAGNTIYF. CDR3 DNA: TGTGCCAGCAGATCTCCGACAGCCGGAAACACCATATATTTT.

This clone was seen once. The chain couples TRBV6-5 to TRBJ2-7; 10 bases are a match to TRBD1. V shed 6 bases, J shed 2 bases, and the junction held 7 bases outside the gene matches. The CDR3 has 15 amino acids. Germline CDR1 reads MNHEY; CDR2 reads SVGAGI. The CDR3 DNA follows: TGTGCCAGCAGCTACGCCGGGACAGGGGCCTACGAGCAGTACTTC. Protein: CASSYAGTGAYEQYF.

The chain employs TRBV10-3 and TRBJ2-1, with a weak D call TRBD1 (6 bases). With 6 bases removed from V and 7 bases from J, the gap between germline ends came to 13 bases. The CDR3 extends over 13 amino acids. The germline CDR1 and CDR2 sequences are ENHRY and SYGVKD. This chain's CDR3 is CAIRQGGANEQFF. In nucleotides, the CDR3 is TGTGCCATCAGACAGGGTGGGGCTAATGAGCAGTTCTTC.

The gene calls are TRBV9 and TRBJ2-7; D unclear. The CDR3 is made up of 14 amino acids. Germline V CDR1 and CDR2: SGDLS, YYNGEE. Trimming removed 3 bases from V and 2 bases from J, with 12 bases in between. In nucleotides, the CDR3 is TGTGCCAGCAGCGCTAGAGACGGAGCCTACGAGCAGTACTTC. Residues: CASSARDGAYEQYF. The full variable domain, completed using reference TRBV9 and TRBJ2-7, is DSGVTQTPKHLITATGQRVTLRCSPRSGDLSVYWYQQSLDQGLQFLIQYYNGEERAKGNILERFSAQQFPDLHSELNLSSLELGDSALYFCASSARDGAYEQYFGPGTRLTVT.

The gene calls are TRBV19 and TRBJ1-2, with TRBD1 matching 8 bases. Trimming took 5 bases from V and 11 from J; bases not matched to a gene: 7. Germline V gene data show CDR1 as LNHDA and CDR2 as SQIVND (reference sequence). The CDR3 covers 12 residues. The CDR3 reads CASSWTGTSYTF. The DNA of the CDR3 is TGTGCCAGTAGTTGGACAGGGACGTCGTACACCTTC. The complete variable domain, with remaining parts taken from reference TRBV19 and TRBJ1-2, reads DGGITQSPKYLFRKEGQNVTLSCEQNLNHDAMYWYRQDPGQGLRLIYYSQIVNDFQKGDIAEGYSVSREKKESFPLTVTSAQKNPTAFYLCASSWTGTSYTFGSGTRLTVV.

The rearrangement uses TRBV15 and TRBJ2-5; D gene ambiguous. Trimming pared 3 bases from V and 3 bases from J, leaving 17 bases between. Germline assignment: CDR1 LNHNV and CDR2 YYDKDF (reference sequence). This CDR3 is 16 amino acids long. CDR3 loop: CATSSPYLIEKETQYF. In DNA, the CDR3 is TGTGCCACCAGCAGCCCCTATTTGATCGAGAAAGAGACCCAGTACTTC.